Below are 12 T cell receptor beta chains sequenced from a single sample in a study of cytomegalovirus exposure and HLA in healthy donors (dated by TCRdb to between 2016 and 2019). Libraries were constructed by the immunoSEQ multiplex PCR assay. For the multiplex PCR, a mixture combining 60 forward primers for TCR Vbeta segments and 13 reverse primers for TCR Jbeta segments was used. TCRdb re-hosts the immuneACCESS table, in-frame sequences only. Its copies lack some clones; in the studies checked, an unresolved V gene accounts for under half of them, and the cause for the rest is not known. This sample holds about 170,000 clones; over 60% were observed only once. Together, the top ten hold about 1.6% of the sample. What was sequenced was PBMCs. The receptor source for this set is a girl under 18 in good health and CMV-seronegative.

This chain links TRBV7-3 with TRBJ2-5, with 8 bases identical to TRBD1. This CDR3 contains 13 residues. Germline lookup yields CDR1 SGHTA and CDR2 FQGTGA. Germline trimming cut 1 base from V and 7 bases from J; bases unmatched to any gene: 2. DNA of the CDR3: TGTGCCAGCAGCTTAAAGGGGACAGGGACCCAGTACTTC. Translated, it gives CASSLKGTGTQYF.

The chain has TRBV19 and TRBJ1-2, with D perhaps matching TRBD1 (6 bases). In germline, CDR1 is LNHDA, CDR2 SQIVND (reference sequence). There are 13 residues in the CDR3. With 5 bases removed from V and 4 bases from J, the gap between germline ends came to 11 bases. The CDR3 here is CASSSDRIYGYTF. The DNA of the CDR3 is TGTGCCAGTAGTTCGGACAGAATCTATGGCTACACCTTC.

V gene TRBV18 combines with J gene TRBJ1-1; D is unresolved. CDR3 length: 14 amino acids. CDR1 and CDR2 (germline): KGHSH, LQKENI. With 5 bases removed from V and 0 bases from J, the gap between germline ends came to 10 bases. The CDR3 DNA reads as TGTGCCAGCTCATTCCGGGAAGTGAACACTGAAGCTTTCTTT. This sequence encodes CASSFREVNTEAFF.

The genes are TRBV11-2 and TRBJ2-3; D is perhaps TRBD1 (5 bases). Trimming shortened V by 1 base and J by 8 bases, and 13 bases separated the two germline ends. Germline assignment: CDR1 SGHAT and CDR2 FQNNGV. This CDR3 is built from 14 residues. CDR3 region: CASSLAGFQGTQYF. The CDR3 DNA is TGTGCCAGCAGCTTAGCAGGGTTTCAGGGTACGCAGTATTTT.

This chain joins TRBV6-6 and TRBJ1-2; no reliable D call. The CDR3 is 16 residues long. Trimming removed 0 bases from V and 1 base from J, with 12 bases in between. CDR1 is MNHNY, CDR2 SVGAGI, per germline (reference sequence). The CDR3 loop is CASSYSPRTVNYGYTF. The CDR3 DNA reads as TGTGCCAGCAGTTACTCTCCCCGTACAGTTAACTATGGCTACACCTTC.

This clone was counted only a few times. The chain is built from TRBV7-7 and TRBJ2-5, with 9 bases that match TRBD2. Germline V gives CDR1 SSHAT, CDR2 FNYEAQ (reference sequence). This CDR3 has 17 residues. V was pared by 1 base and J by 5 bases, with 11 bases of the junction left unmatched. The CDR3 DNA reads TGTGCCAGCAGCTTAGGTGGGACTAGCCCTCTGGGGGAGACCCAGTACTTC. Translated: CASSLGGTSPLGETQYF.

V gene TRBV5-1 combines with J gene TRBJ2-5; tentatively, D is TRBD1 (5 bases). CDR3 length: 16 residues. The V gene lost 0 bases and the J gene lost 1 base, with 13 bases spanning the gap. Germline V gene lookup returns CDR1 SGHRS and CDR2 YFSETQ. CDR3 DNA sequence: TGCGCCAGCAGCTTGGGCCCGGGTAGGGGCCAAGAGACCCAGTACTTC. As protein: CASSLGPGRGQETQYF.

This chain connects TRBV5-6 to TRBJ1-4, with 10 bases lining up with TRBD1. Germline V gene sequence: CDR1 SGHDT, CDR2 YYEEEE. V was pared by 4 bases and J by 6 bases, with 3 bases of the junction left unmatched. CDR3 length equals 14 residues. The CDR3 reads CASSRDRGYEKLFF. CDR3 sequence (DNA): TGTGCCAGCAGCCGGGACAGGGGTTATGAAAAACTGTTTTTT.

This chain connects TRBV29-1 to TRBJ1-1, with TRBD1 matching over 8 bases. CDR3 length: 14 amino acids. Per germline, CDR1 SQVTM and CDR2 ANQGSEA. The ends lost 6 bases at V and 5 bases at J; junction bases unmatched: 11. The CDR3 region has the DNA TGCAGCGTCTGGGTATGGACAGGGCGGACTGAAGCTTTCTTT. This sequence encodes CSVWVWTGRTEAFF. Drawing the rest from reference TRBV29-1 and TRBJ1-1, the complete variable domain is SAVISQKPSRDICQRGTSLTIQCQVDSQVTMMFWYRQQPGQSLTLIATANQGSEATYESGFVIDKFPISRPNLTFSTLTVSNMSPEDSSIYLCSVWVWTGRTEAFFGQGTRLTVV.

The rearrangement joins TRBV27 to TRBJ2-1, with 12 bases that match TRBD2. V shed 6 bases and J 7 bases; nucleotides not matched to a gene: 7. Germline loops: CDR1 MNHEY, CDR2 SMNVEV (reference sequence). The CDR3 has 15 residues. The CDR3 bases are TGTGCCAGCAGCCCTAGCGGGGGGGCCCCGAATGAGCAGTTCTTC. It encodes CASSPSGGAPNEQFF.

The rearrangement joins TRBV5-1 to TRBJ2-5, with 7 bases lining up with TRBD1. The CDR3 totals 14 residues. Germline V lookup: CDR1 SGHRS, CDR2 YFSETQ. J gave up 6 bases and V 4 bases, and 9 bases lay outside the gene matches. DNA of the CDR3: TGCGCCAGCAGCACCGGACAGGCCTTGAAGACCCAGTACTTC. Translated, it gives CASSTGQALKTQYF.

The chain links TRBV9 to TRBJ1-2, with unresolved D. Germline V gives CDR1 SGDLS, CDR2 YYNGEE. The CDR3 spans 14 residues. Trimming stripped 3 bases from V and 2 bases from J, with 11 bases between. CDR3 coding DNA: TGTGCCAGCAGCGCTAAGCCGCCCAACTATGGCTACACCTTC. It specifies CASSAKPPNYGYTF.